This TCR beta chain was sequenced during a study of T cells in Graves' hyperthyroidism and ophthalmopathy. Authors of the study amplified TCR beta CDR3 regions from RNA transcripts. Using the HTBI primer set, a first-round RT-PCR was run on the TCR CDR3. TCRdb fed the multiplex PCR reads into MiXCR, producing one record per CDR3 protein. The data show 560,000 or so distinct CDR3 sequences, under 60% seen once. Criteria for exclusion of patients were uncontrolled infection, other autoimmune disease, pregnancy or lactation. Losses at the gene ends were 6 bases for V and 7 bases for J; bases not matched to a gene: 12. CDR1 is WSHSY and CDR2 is SAAADI in the germline V gene. The CDR3 length is 15 residues.

This clonotype was sampled from a woman aged 18-29 years with Graves' hyperthyroidism. The chain combines TRBV10-2 with TRBJ2-7, with 10 bases matching TRBD2. What was sequenced was peripheral blood or thyroid tissue (not recorded which). This CDR3 is CASSPGLAGEVEQYF. As DNA, the CDR3 is TGCGCCAGCAGCCCCGGGCTAGCGGGAGAGGTTGAGCAGTACTTC.